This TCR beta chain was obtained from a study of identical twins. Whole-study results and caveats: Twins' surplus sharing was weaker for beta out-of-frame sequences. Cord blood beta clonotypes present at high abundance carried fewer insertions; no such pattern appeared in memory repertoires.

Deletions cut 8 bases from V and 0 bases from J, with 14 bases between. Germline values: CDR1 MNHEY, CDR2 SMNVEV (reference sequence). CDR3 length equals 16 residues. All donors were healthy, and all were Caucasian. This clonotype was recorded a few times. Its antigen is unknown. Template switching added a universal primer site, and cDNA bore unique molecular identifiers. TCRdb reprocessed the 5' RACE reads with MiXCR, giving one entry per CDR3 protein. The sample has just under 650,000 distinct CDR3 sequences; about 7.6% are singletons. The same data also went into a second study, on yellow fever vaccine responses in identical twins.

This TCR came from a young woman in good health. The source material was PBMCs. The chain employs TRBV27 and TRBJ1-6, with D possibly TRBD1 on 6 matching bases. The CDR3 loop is CASGGGPSSYNSPLHF. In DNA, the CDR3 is TGTGCCAGCGGGGGGGGGCCCAGCTCCTATAATTCACCCCTCCACTTT.